A selection of T cell receptor beta chains follows, all from one sample in a study of T cell responses to AZD1222 COVID-19 vaccine. Assay: immunoSEQ multiplex PCR; the TCRdb copy retains only in-frame clones and omits some. The table shows approximately 60,000 clones, with 80% to 85% occurring only once. The source was peripheral blood, collected on day 0 of AZD1222 vaccination. The origin of the receptors is an adult in good health. Both conserved end residues are part of each CDR3. A D gene is named only where the DNA matches it firmly. Clone size, where shown, is once, few, many, or a class for clones that have expanded.

d_gene: TRBD1; abundance: NA; v_gene: TRBV7-2; j_gene: TRBJ2-1; CDR3aa: CASSLAPQGVGYNEQFF; CDR3nt: TGTGCCAGCAGCTTAGCGCCACAGGGGGTTGGATACAATGAGCAGTTCTTC
d_gene: NA; abundance: few; v_gene: TRBV2; j_gene: TRBJ2-2; CDR3aa: CASSSTTSDTGELFF; CDR3nt: TGTGCCAGCAGTTCTACAACCTCAGACACCGGGGAGCTGTTTTTT
d_gene: TRBD1; abundance: NA; v_gene: TRBV15; j_gene: TRBJ1-1; CDR3aa: CATSRGTGNTEAFF; CDR3nt: TGTGCCACCAGCAGAGGGACAGGGAACACTGAAGCTTTCTTT
d_gene: NA; abundance: once; v_gene: TRBV7-6; j_gene: TRBJ1-1; CDR3aa: CASSSQEMNTEAFF; CDR3nt: TGTGCCAGCAGCTCCCAGGAAATGAACACTGAAGCTTTCTTT
d_gene: TRBD2; abundance: NA; v_gene: TRBV29-1; j_gene: TRBJ2-5; CDR3aa: CSVHRGGLAQETQYF; CDR3nt: TGCAGCGTTCATAGAGGGGGACTAGCTCAGGAGACCCAGTACTTC
d_gene: NA; abundance: NA; v_gene: TRBV4-3; j_gene: TRBJ2-1; CDR3aa: CASSQDGGAAYNEQFF; CDR3nt: TGCGCCAGCAGCCAAGATGGGGGCGCCGCCTACAATGAGCAGTTCTTC
d_gene: TRBD1; abundance: NA; v_gene: TRBV25-1; j_gene: TRBJ1-1; CDR3aa: CASTDRRTGETEAFF; CDR3nt: TGTGCCAGCACCGACCGTAGGACAGGGGAAACTGAAGCTTTCTTT
d_gene: NA; abundance: NA; v_gene: TRBV6-5; j_gene: TRBJ2-7; CDR3aa: CASSALDGTYEQYF; CDR3nt: TGTGCCAGCAGCGCCTTAGACGGGACCTACGAGCAGTACTTC
d_gene: NA; abundance: NA; v_gene: TRBV9; j_gene: TRBJ2-5; CDR3aa: CASSVGVVETQYF; CDR3nt: TGTGCCAGCAGCGTAGGGGTGGTAGAGACCCAGTACTTC
d_gene: TRBD1; abundance: NA; v_gene: TRBV13; j_gene: TRBJ2-7; CDR3aa: CASSPGQDYYEQYF; CDR3nt: TGTGCCAGCAGCCCCGGACAGGATTACTACGAGCAGTACTTC
d_gene: NA; abundance: NA; v_gene: TRBV4-1; j_gene: TRBJ2-2; CDR3aa: CASSQGANTGELFF; CDR3nt: TGCGCCAGCAGCCAAGGGGCAAACACCGGGGAGCTGTTTTTT
d_gene: TRBD1; abundance: NA; v_gene: TRBV14; j_gene: TRBJ2-7; CDR3aa: CASSPGTGNYEQYF; CDR3nt: TGTGCCAGCAGTCCCGGGACAGGGAACTACGAGCAGTACTTC
d_gene: NA; abundance: NA; v_gene: TRBV9; j_gene: TRBJ1-2; CDR3aa: CANSVRGEGYTF; CDR3nt: TGTGCCAACAGCGTGAGGGGAGAAGGCTACACCTTC
d_gene: NA; abundance: NA; v_gene: TRBV5-6; j_gene: TRBJ1-5; CDR3aa: CASSLGAQPQHF; CDR3nt: TGTGCCAGCAGCTTGGGCGCGCAGCCCCAGCATTTT
d_gene: NA; abundance: NA; v_gene: TRBV2; j_gene: TRBJ1-5; CDR3aa: CASLPGHGFPQHF; CDR3nt: TGTGCCAGCCTACCGGGACATGGGTTTCCCCAGCATTTT
d_gene: TRBD1; abundance: NA; v_gene: TRBV5-1; j_gene: TRBJ2-5; CDR3aa: CASSLKGARGETQYF; CDR3nt: TGCGCCAGCAGCTTGAAGGGGGCGAGGGGAGAGACCCAGTACTTC
d_gene: NA; abundance: NA; v_gene: TRBV19; j_gene: TRBJ2-1; CDR3aa: CASSIRGAHAEQFF; CDR3nt: TGTGCCAGTAGTATCCGAGGGGCCCACGCCGAGCAGTTCTTC
d_gene: NA; abundance: once; v_gene: TRBV13; j_gene: TRBJ1-1; CDR3aa: CASSHFLQNTEAFF; CDR3nt: TGTGCCAGCAGCCACTTTTTACAGAACACTGAAGCTTTCTTT
d_gene: NA; abundance: once; v_gene: TRBV11-3; j_gene: TRBJ2-2; CDR3aa: CASSLYGGHTGELFF; CDR3nt: TGTGCCAGCAGCTTATATGGGGGGCACACCGGGGAGCTGTTTTTT
d_gene: NA; abundance: NA; v_gene: TRBV7-9; j_gene: TRBJ1-6; CDR3aa: CASSLEGSAGSSPLHF; CDR3nt: TGTGCCAGCAGCTTAGAGGGTTCGGCAGGTTCCTCACCCCTCCACTTT
d_gene: NA; abundance: NA; v_gene: TRBV9; j_gene: TRBJ2-1; CDR3aa: CASSPRWAREQFF; CDR3nt: TGTGCCAGCAGCCCCCGGTGGGCCAGGGAGCAGTTCTTC
d_gene: TRBD1; abundance: NA; v_gene: TRBV6-6; j_gene: TRBJ1-6; CDR3aa: CASSQFLPGQGTPVGNSPLHF; CDR3nt: TGTGCCAGCAGCCAATTCCTCCCGGGACAGGGGACGCCAGTGGGTAATTCACCCCTCCACTTT
d_gene: TRBD2; abundance: NA; v_gene: TRBV19; j_gene: TRBJ2-5; CDR3aa: CASSYPTSGDQETQYF; CDR3nt: TGTGCCAGTAGTTACCCGACTAGCGGGGACCAAGAGACCCAGTACTTC
d_gene: NA; abundance: NA; v_gene: TRBV4-3; j_gene: TRBJ1-6; CDR3aa: CASSQDRGAHDPLHF; CDR3nt: TGCGCCAGCAGCCAAGATAGGGGGGCTCATGATCCCCTCCACTTT
d_gene: TRBD1; abundance: NA; v_gene: TRBV18; j_gene: TRBJ2-1; CDR3aa: CASSPTGTGSNNEQFF; CDR3nt: TGTGCCAGCTCACCAACTGGGACAGGTTCCAACAATGAGCAGTTCTTC
d_gene: TRBD1; abundance: NA; v_gene: TRBV18; j_gene: TRBJ1-5; CDR3aa: CASSGTGSNQPQHF; CDR3nt: TGTGCCAGCTCTGGGACAGGGAGTAATCAGCCCCAGCATTTT
d_gene: NA; abundance: NA; v_gene: TRBV5-6; j_gene: TRBJ2-7; CDR3aa: CASSPATGWFYEQYF; CDR3nt: TGTGCCAGCAGTCCTGCCACAGGGTGGTTCTACGAGCAGTACTTC
d_gene: NA; abundance: NA; v_gene: TRBV29-1; j_gene: TRBJ2-7; CDR3aa: CSVDTVSYEQYF; CDR3nt: TGCAGCGTTGATACGGTATCCTACGAGCAGTACTTC
d_gene: TRBD1; abundance: NA; v_gene: TRBV13; j_gene: TRBJ1-2; CDR3aa: CASSSDRGFYGYTF; CDR3nt: TGTGCCAGCAGCTCGGACAGGGGATTCTATGGCTACACCTTC
d_gene: NA; abundance: NA; v_gene: TRBV18; j_gene: TRBJ1-3; CDR3aa: CASSPDSAGNTIYF; CDR3nt: TGTGCCAGCTCACCGGATTCCGCTGGAAACACCATATATTTT
d_gene: NA; abundance: NA; v_gene: TRBV7-2; j_gene: TRBJ1-5; CDR3aa: CASSPDKNQPQHF; CDR3nt: TGTGCCAGCAGCCCGGATAAAAATCAGCCCCAGCATTTT
d_gene: NA; abundance: NA; v_gene: TRBV4-3; j_gene: TRBJ1-1; CDR3aa: CASSQEFGGANTEAFF; CDR3nt: TGCGCCAGCAGCCAAGAGTTTGGGGGCGCGAACACTGAAGCTTTCTTT
d_gene: NA; abundance: NA; v_gene: TRBV27; j_gene: TRBJ2-7; CDR3aa: CASSLLSPHPYEQYF; CDR3nt: TGTGCCAGCAGTTTATTGTCCCCCCACCCCTACGAGCAGTACTTC
d_gene: NA; abundance: NA; v_gene: TRBV29-1; j_gene: TRBJ2-4; CDR3aa: CSVGLRGVSKNIQYF; CDR3nt: TGCAGCGTGGGACTCAGGGGAGTTTCCAAAAACATTCAGTACTTC
d_gene: TRBD1; abundance: once; v_gene: TRBV3-1/TRBV3-2; j_gene: TRBJ2-3; CDR3aa: CASSQGPGQGATDTQYF; CDR3nt: TGTGCCAGCAGCCAAGGCCCGGGACAGGGGGCCACAGATACGCAGTATTTT
d_gene: TRBD1; abundance: NA; v_gene: TRBV5-1; j_gene: TRBJ1-2; CDR3aa: CASSLEGRDRADGYTF; CDR3nt: TGCGCCAGCAGCTTGGAGGGACGGGACAGGGCTGATGGCTACACCTTC
d_gene: NA; abundance: NA; v_gene: TRBV7-2; j_gene: TRBJ1-3; CDR3aa: CASSLVGNTIYF; CDR3nt: TGTGCCAGCAGCTTAGTCGGAAACACCATATATTTT
d_gene: TRBD1; abundance: NA; v_gene: TRBV15; j_gene: TRBJ1-5; CDR3aa: CATSLGTGEGQPQHF; CDR3nt: TGTGCCACCAGCCTTGGGACAGGGGAAGGTCAGCCCCAGCATTTT
d_gene: NA; abundance: NA; v_gene: TRBV19; j_gene: TRBJ2-1; CDR3aa: CASARDSYNEQFF; CDR3nt: TGTGCCAGCGCCCGAGATTCCTACAATGAGCAGTTCTTC